This entry features one TCR beta chain sequence. The antigen is undetermined. The data were taken from a study of post-analysis software for immune sequencing data. Study observations and caveats: There were five or six TRBV segments more frequent in patients than controls, and TRBV5-6, TRBV5-1 and TRBV20-1 were among them.

The library was made from cDNA and included unique molecular identifiers. TCRdb ran MiXCR on the PCR reads and lists one entry per CDR3 protein. The data hold a few hundred thousand distinct CDR3 sequences, with 36% observed a single time. Germline CDR1 and CDR2: LNHDA and SQIVND (reference sequence). This CDR3 contains 15 residues. V lost 6 bases to trimming and J lost 4 bases; unmatched junction nucleotides: 6. The TCR comes from a girl between 5 and 17 years old with multiple sclerosis. The chain combines TRBV19 with TRBJ2-2; 9 nucleotides match TRBD1. The material sequenced was blood. Written as DNA, the CDR3 is TGTGCCAGTAGGAACCGGGACAGGGTCACCGGGGAGCTGTTTTTT. It translates to CASRNRDRVTGELFF.